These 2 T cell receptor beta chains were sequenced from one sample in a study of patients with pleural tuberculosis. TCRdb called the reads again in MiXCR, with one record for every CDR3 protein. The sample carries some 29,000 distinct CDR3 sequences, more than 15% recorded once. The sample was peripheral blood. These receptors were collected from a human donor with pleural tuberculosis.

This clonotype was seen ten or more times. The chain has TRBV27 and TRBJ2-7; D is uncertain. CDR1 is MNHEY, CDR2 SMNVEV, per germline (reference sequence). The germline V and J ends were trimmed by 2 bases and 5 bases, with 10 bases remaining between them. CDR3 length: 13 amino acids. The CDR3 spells CASSLNSLDEQYF. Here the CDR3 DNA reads TGTGCCAGCAGTTTAAACAGCTTGGACGAGCAGTACTTC.

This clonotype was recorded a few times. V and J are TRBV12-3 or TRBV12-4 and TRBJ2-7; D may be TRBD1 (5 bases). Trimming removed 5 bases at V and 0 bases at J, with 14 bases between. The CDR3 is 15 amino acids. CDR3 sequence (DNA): TGTGCCAGCAGTCAAGGGGCGCAGAGCTCCTACGAGCAGTACTTC. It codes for CASSQGAQSSYEQYF.